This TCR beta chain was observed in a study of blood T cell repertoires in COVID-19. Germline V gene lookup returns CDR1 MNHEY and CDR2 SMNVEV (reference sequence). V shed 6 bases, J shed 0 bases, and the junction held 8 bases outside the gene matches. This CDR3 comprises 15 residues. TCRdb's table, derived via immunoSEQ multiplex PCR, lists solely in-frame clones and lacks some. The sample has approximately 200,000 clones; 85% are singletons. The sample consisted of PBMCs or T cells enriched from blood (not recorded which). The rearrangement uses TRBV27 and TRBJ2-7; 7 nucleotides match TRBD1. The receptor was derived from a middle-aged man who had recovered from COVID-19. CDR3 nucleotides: TGTGCCAGCAGACCGGACAGGATAAGCTCCTACGAGCAGTACTTC. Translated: CASRPDRISSYEQYF.